Reported below is one T cell receptor beta chain. The data were obtained in a study of T-cell reconstitution after alpha-beta-depleted transplantation in children. V was trimmed by 7 bases and J by 5 bases, leaving 12 bases between them. CDR3 size: 13 residues. Germline lookup yields CDR1 SGHTA and CDR2 FQGTGA. During its preparation, the TCRbeta library received unique molecular identifiers. TCRdb analysed the PCR reads with MiXCR anew, one entry per CDR3 protein. Of about half a million distinct CDR3 sequences listed, roughly an eighth are singletons. The starting material was PBMCs from the stem cell graft donor, obtained from the stem cell graft. This clonotype was sampled from a human donor who donated a stem cell graft to a child with combined immunodeficiency. V usage is TRBV7-3 and J usage is TRBJ2-1, with unresolved D. CDR3 sequence: CASIDDANNEQFF. In nucleotides, the CDR3 is TGTGCCAGCATAGACGATGCGAACAATGAGCAGTTCTTC.